This T cell receptor beta chain was identified in a study of blood T cell repertoires in COVID-19 (dated by TCRdb to 2020 to 2021). A note on the overall study: Samples covering the acute and convalescent phases of COVID-19 were provided by collaborators in the United States, Italy and Spain. The material from the prospective study consisted of cDNA or gDNA derived from T cells, B-cell-depleted T cells, or PBMCs. Subjects who had been exposed to COVID-19, were actively infected with it, or had recovered from it provided the deeply sampled blood TCRbeta repertoires that made up the dataset. A freely available public database, intended as a resource for researchers studying the immune response to SARS-CoV-2, is where the repertoires were released. Samples came from the ongoing ImmuneRACE study (first 160 participants) plus 1,254 subjects from 6 global collaborators. Nearly every sample came with metadata listing a de-identified subject ID, COVID-19 status, age in years and sex. HLA class I and class II types, where available, came from metadata supplied by the sample provider rather than from assay-based typing.

TCRbeta CDR3 regions were amplified from genomic DNA by means of the immunoSEQ Assay, a bias-controlled multiplex PCR. The authors processed their data as follows. Nucleated cell counts per sample were estimated from amplification of reference gene primers within the assay. To quantify the absolute abundance of each unique TCRbeta CDR3 rearrangement, sequence reads were collapsed and filtered. For each sample, productive Simpson clonality was calculated as the square root of Simpson's diversity index over productive rearrangements. TCRdb took over this immuneACCESS table, retaining in-frame rearrangements with V and J assigned. Such tables are incomplete; in checked studies, under half of the missing clones stem from an unresolved V gene, and the remainder is unexplained. V, J and clone size reflect that table, while D and trimming were determined from the DNA. In all, the sample holds a few hundred thousand clones, and about 90% of those were seen once. The leading ten clones occupy approximately 0.99% of the sample.

In the prospective study, participants were 18 to 89 years old, resided in approximately 25 geographic areas of the United States, and were enrolled through a virtual design. Cohort assignment in the prospective study relied on participant-reported clinical history from a screening survey and a study questionnaire. ImmuneRACE Cohort 3 recovered participants were defined by two consecutive negative NP/OP PCR tests, healthcare professional clearance, or symptom resolution. Each participant in the prospective study had whole blood, serum and a nasopharyngeal or oropharyngeal swab collected by mobile phlebotomists. Prospective study participants could optionally give additional blood draws and questionnaires over a 2-month period. Before DNA extraction, prospective study blood samples were shipped either frozen or at room temperature. What the authors observed across the whole study: How much clinical and demographic metadata was included differed by source and by participant, and the metadata was provided uncurated.

As regards this clone: Its antigen has not been determined. No much larger clonotype is one base removed from it; base qualities were not supplied.

The CDR3 has 17 amino acids, counting the end cysteine and phenylalanine. Of all the DNA, just the CDR3 is kept, 51 bases in frame from base 1. Sequences LGHNA (CDR1) and YNFKEQ (CDR2) are obtained from the germline V gene. Trimmed from V: 0 bases; trimmed from J: 1 base; junction bases lacking a gene match: 6. The clonotype comes from a young woman who had recovered from COVID-19. Sequencing input: PBMCs or T cells enriched from blood (not recorded which). The chain joins TRBV4-2 to TRBJ2-3; TRBD1 agrees with 8 junctional bases. Read as DNA, the sequence is TGTGCCAGCAGCCAAGATCTGCGGGGACAGGGCACAGATACGCAGTATTTT. Its amino acids are CASSQDLRGQGTDTQYF.